These T cell receptor beta chains were read from a single sample in a study of a mutant IDH1 vaccine in newly diagnosed glioma. Their antigens remain unidentified. Sequenced by immunoSEQ multiplex PCR; TCRdb stores in-frame clones only, minus some. Seen here are roughly 50,000 clones, approximately 79% observed once, and the top ten hold 5.5% to 8.5%. Here the sequenced sample was PBMCs, taken from a glioma patient whose treatment included an IDH1 peptide vaccine. The receptors originated from a man aged 35 to 55 with glioma. Each CDR3 is given with its conserved first and last residue. A D gene is named only where the DNA matches it firmly. Clone size appears in some rows only: once, few, many, or a class for an expanded clone.

TRBV5-1	15	TRBJ2-3	.	TRBD1	TGCGCCAGCAGCCCAGGGGGCAGGCTCACAGATACGCAGTATTTT	CASSPGGRLTDTQYF
TRBV6-5	14	TRBJ2-1	.	.	TGTGCCAGCAGTTACGGCGGTCCCTACAATGAGCAGTTCTTC	CASSYGGPYNEQFF
TRBV9	14	TRBJ2-7	.	TRBD1	TGTGCCAGCAGCGTAGGACAGGGCGACTACGAGCAGTACTTC	CASSVGQGDYEQYF
TRBV5-3	12	TRBJ1-1	.	.	TGTGCCAGAAGCTGCGTGAACACTGAAGCTTTCTTT	CARSCVNTEAFF
TRBV7-2	14	TRBJ1-1	few	.	TGTGCCAGCAGCTTAGGTATTTGGGACACTGAAGCTTTCTTT	CASSLGIWDTEAFF
TRBV4-1	19	TRBJ1-5	.	TRBD1	TGCGCCAGCAGCCAAAGGGCAGGGACAGGCGATTATAGCAATCAGCCCCAGCATTTT	CASSQRAGTGDYSNQPQHF
TRBV9	15	TRBJ2-3	.	.	TGTGCCAGCAGCCCAATCGGTGTGCCCACAGATACGCAGTATTTT	CASSPIGVPTDTQYF
TRBV7-9	17	TRBJ2-5	.	TRBD2	TGTGCCAGCAGCTTAAATCGGCCGGGGGGACGTGATGAGACCCAGTACTTC	CASSLNRPGGRDETQYF
TRBV5-1	15	TRBJ2-5	.	TRBD2	TGCGCCAGCACCGAGACTAGCGGGGGGGGAGAGACCCAGTACTTC	CASTETSGGGETQYF
TRBV7-8	14	TRBJ1-1	.	.	TGTGCCAGCAGCGGAACAGGCGGGGGAACTGAAGCTTTCTTT	CASSGTGGGTEAFF
TRBV19	14	TRBJ2-2	few	.	TGTGCCAGTAGGCGGTGGCTCGACACCGGGGAGCTGTTTTTT	CASRRWLDTGELFF
TRBV30	16	TRBJ1-2	.	.	TGTGCCTGGAGTGTTTGGAGAGGGGGACCGGAGAATGGCTACACCTTC	CAWSVWRGGPENGYTF
TRBV5-6	16	TRBJ2-6	.	.	TGTGCCAGCAGCTTTTTAGGGTACTCTGGGGCCAACGTCCTGACTTTC	CASSFLGYSGANVLTF
TRBV5-4	12	TRBJ2-1	.	.	TGTGCCAGCAGCTTGGGGGACGATGAGCAGTTCTTC	CASSLGDDEQFF
TRBV7-2	15	TRBJ1-6	.	.	TGTGCCAGCAGCGACAGCGTCTCCTATAATTCACCCCTCCACTTT	CASSDSVSYNSPLHF
TRBV2	18	TRBJ1-5	.	.	TGTGCCAGCAGTGAACTTGACAGTTATCCACTGAGCAATCAGCCCCAGCATTTT	CASSELDSYPLSNQPQHF
TRBV6-5	13	TRBJ1-2	.	TRBD1	TGTGCCAGCAGTGACAGGGAACACTATGGCTACACCTTC	CASSDREHYGYTF
TRBV6-5	12	TRBJ2-7	.	TRBD1	TGTGCCAGCAGATCTCAGGGGGACGAGCAGTACTTC	CASRSQGDEQYF
TRBV21-1	16	TRBJ1-4	.	.	TGTGCCAGCAGCGAACCCCAGGGGGCGCTGGGTGAAAAACTGTTTTTT	CASSEPQGALGEKLFF
TRBV7-9	13	TRBJ1-1	.	TRBD1	TGTGCCAGCAGCTATAGTAGGACAGGTGAAGCTTTCTTT	CASSYSRTGEAFF
TRBV18	15	TRBJ2-7	.	.	TGTGCCAGCTCACCACTCGGGACGAAAGACTACGAGCAGTACTTC	CASSPLGTKDYEQYF
TRBV5-6	12	TRBJ1-2	.	.	TGTGCCAGCAGCTTGGGTAACTATGGCTACACCTTC	CASSLGNYGYTF
TRBV6-1	14	TRBJ1-1	few	TRBD1	TGTGCCAGCAGGGCGGGACAGGGCATCGCTGAAGCTTTCTTT	CASRAGQGIAEAFF
TRBV18	14	TRBJ1-4	.	TRBD1	TGTGCCAGCTCCCGGGAGGGGGCCGGTGAAAAACTGTTTTTT	CASSREGAGEKLFF
TRBV6-1	14	TRBJ1-6	once	.	TGTGCCAGCAGTGAAGGGGGAGGTAATTCACCCCTCCACTTT	CASSEGGGNSPLHF
TRBV6-5	15	TRBJ2-7	.	TRBD2	TGTGCCAGCAGTTACTCGTCTAGCGGGGTGGGGGAGCAGTACTTC	CASSYSSSGVGEQYF
TRBV2	14	TRBJ1-1	once	.	TGTGCCAGCCGAGCCACAGGGAGGACCACTGAAGCTTTCTTT	CASRATGRTTEAFF
TRBV7-2	16	TRBJ2-3	.	.	TGTGCCAGCAGCCCGCGAAGGGGGGGGGTCCGAGATACGCAGTATTTT	CASSPRRGGVRDTQYF
TRBV13	14	TRBJ2-3	.	.	TGTGCCAGCAGTCCGAAAGAGGGCACAGATACGCAGTATTTT	CASSPKEGTDTQYF
TRBV5-4	14	TRBJ2-7	few	TRBD1	TGTGCCAGCAGCTTGGGGACAGGGTCTCACGAGCAGTACTTC	CASSLGTGSHEQYF
TRBV5-5	15	TRBJ2-7	.	.	TGTGCCAGCAGCTTGCTTCAGGGGATCCCCTACGAGCAGTACTTC	CASSLLQGIPYEQYF
TRBV15	14	TRBJ1-3	.	TRBD1	TGTGCCACCACACAATCCCGGGACAGAAAGACCATATATTTT	CATTQSRDRKTIYF
TRBV20-1	10	TRBJ2-1	.	.	TGCAGTGCTAGAGAGGCTGAGCAGTTCTTC	CSAREAEQFF
TRBV5-4	15	TRBJ2-1	.	.	TGTGCCAGCAGCTTGGCCGGCTCTACCTACAATGAGCAGTTCTTC	CASSLAGSTYNEQFF
TRBV10-1	13	TRBJ1-2	once	TRBD1	TGCGCCAGCTCCGGGGACAGGAACTATGGCTACACCTTC	CASSGDRNYGYTF
TRBV27	15	TRBJ2-7	.	TRBD2	TGTGCCAGCAGTTTTGCCGGCGGGGGAGCCTACGAGCAGTACTTC	CASSFAGGGAYEQYF
TRBV9	17	TRBJ1-2	.	TRBD1	TGTGCCAGCAGCGACCGGGACAGGGAGGTCCATCGGTATGGCTACACCTTC	CASSDRDREVHRYGYTF
TRBV15	11	TRBJ1-6	medium-sized	.	TGTGCCACCAGAGGGCATTCACCCCTCCACTTT	CATRGHSPLHF
TRBV7-6	13	TRBJ2-5	medium-sized	.	TGTGCCAGCTCCCGGGGGAGACAAGAGACCCAGTACTTC	CASSRGRQETQYF
TRBV5-6	14	TRBJ2-7	.	.	TGTGCCAGCAGCTCGGGACTTAGTCCCTACGAGCAGTACTTC	CASSSGLSPYEQYF
TRBV6-5	15	TRBJ1-6	.	.	TGTGCCAGCAGTTACGCAGAGAGATATAATTCACCCCTCCACTTT	CASSYAERYNSPLHF
TRBV5-1	17	TRBJ1-1	.	TRBD1	TGCGCCAGCAGCCCTAACCGACAGGGGATGGGGCGCACTGAAGCTTTCTTT	CASSPNRQGMGRTEAFF
TRBV6-6	13	TRBJ1-1	.	.	TGTGCCAGCAGCGACTATCTCGACACTGAAGCTTTCTTT	CASSDYLDTEAFF
TRBV6-5	16	TRBJ2-3	.	TRBD2	TGTGCCAGCAGTTCTGGCGGGGGGGCCTTCGCAGATACGCAGTATTTT	CASSSGGGAFADTQYF
TRBV6-5	13	TRBJ1-2	.	TRBD1	TGTGCCAGCAGGACCGGGACAGGCTATGGCTACACCTTC	CASRTGTGYGYTF
TRBV9	15	TRBJ2-5	.	.	TGTGCCAGCAGCCCCCGGGGGGCAGAAGAAGAGACCCAGTACTTC	CASSPRGAEEETQYF
TRBV15	13	TRBJ2-5	.	.	TGTGCCACCAGCAGCGGCTACCAAGAGACCCAGTACTTC	CATSSGYQETQYF
TRBV5-4	14	TRBJ1-2	.	.	TGTGCCAGCAGTATGAGAGGGGGGGCGGCTGGCTACACCTTC	CASSMRGGAAGYTF
TRBV15	15	TRBJ2-1	.	TRBD2	TGTGCCACCAGCGCTAGCGGGGGGGCCAACAATGAGCAGTTCTTC	CATSASGGANNEQFF
TRBV5-1	14	TRBJ1-1	.	.	TGCGCCAGCAGCTTGGGAGGAAGAGAGACTGAAGCTTTCTTT	CASSLGGRETEAFF
TRBV7-2	15	TRBJ2-2	.	.	TGTGCCAGCAGCTTAGGGGGGGTATTCACCGGGGAGCTGTTTTTT	CASSLGGVFTGELFF
TRBV15	15	TRBJ1-6	.	.	TGTGCCACCAGCAGAGCGGGGGGCGATAATTCACCCCTCCACTTT	CATSRAGGDNSPLHF
TRBV5-6	13	TRBJ1-3	.	.	TGTGCCAGCAGCTTCGGATCTGGAAACACCATATATTTT	CASSFGSGNTIYF
TRBV4-1	14	TRBJ1-1	.	.	TGCGCCAGCAGCCAAGTTAACTTGAACACTGAAGCTTTCTTT	CASSQVNLNTEAFF
TRBV2	15	TRBJ2-1	few	TRBD1	TGTGCCAGCAGGCGTTGGGGACAGGGCCACAATGAGCAGTTCTTC	CASRRWGQGHNEQFF